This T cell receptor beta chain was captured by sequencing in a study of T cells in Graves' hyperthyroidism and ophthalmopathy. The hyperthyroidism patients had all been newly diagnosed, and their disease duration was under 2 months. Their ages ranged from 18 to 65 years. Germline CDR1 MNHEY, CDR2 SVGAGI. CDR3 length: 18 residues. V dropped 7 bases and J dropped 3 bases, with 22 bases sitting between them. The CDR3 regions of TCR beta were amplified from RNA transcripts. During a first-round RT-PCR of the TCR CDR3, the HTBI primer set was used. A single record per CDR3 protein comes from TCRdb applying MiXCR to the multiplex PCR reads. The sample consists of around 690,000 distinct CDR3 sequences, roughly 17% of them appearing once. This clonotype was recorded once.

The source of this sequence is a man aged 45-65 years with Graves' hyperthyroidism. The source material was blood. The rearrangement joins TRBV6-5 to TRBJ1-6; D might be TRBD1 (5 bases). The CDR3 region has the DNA TGTGCCAGCATTTTCGAGGACACCAAATACCACTATAATTCACCCCTCCACTTT. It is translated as CASIFEDTKYHYNSPLHF.